The subject of this entry is one TCR beta chain. This sample is drawn from a study of T cells of healthy individuals. J lost 6 bases, V lost 7 bases, and 11 bases had no gene match. The CDR3 consists of 14 residues. Germline V CDR1 and CDR2: MNHEY, SVGAGI. Using its own MiXCR run on the 5' RACE reads, TCRdb lists one record per CDR3 protein. The sample holds tens of thousands of distinct CDR3 sequences, around 15% seen once. This receptor was identified in a human donor in good health. The chain uses TRBV6-5 and TRBJ1-2; 7 bases line up with TRBD1. The CDR3 coding sequence is TGTGCCAGCAAGTGGGACAGCGAACAGAATGGCTACACCTTC. Translated: CASKWDSEQNGYTF.